This TCR beta chain was obtained from a study of cytomegalovirus exposure and HLA in healthy donors. Donors likely had unrecorded immune exposures despite being nominally healthy when sampled. Study findings and constraints: One cluster of highly shared sequence variants probably arose as a sequencing artifact. V segments that were indistinguishable, TRBV6-2 and TRBV6-3 among them, were omitted from analysis. Researchers reported in a later analysis that a missense DCLRE1C variant was tied to TCR beta V- and J-gene trimming.

This clone has just a few counts. The antigen remains unidentified. PCR amplification relied on 60 Vbeta primers (plus 13 Jbeta primers). Profiling relied on immunoSEQ multiplex PCR, and the TCRdb table lists in-frame clones only, not all of them. The sample includes about 150,000 clones, more than 75% seen only once; the top ten take roughly 13%. Germline trimming cut 3 bases from V and 8 bases from J; bases unmatched to any gene: 3. Germline loops: CDR1 MNHEY, CDR2 SMNVEV (reference sequence). The CDR3 totals 12 residues. V usage is TRBV27 and J usage is TRBJ1-1, with 7 bases matching TRBD1. This receptor was obtained from a man aged 25 to 40 in good health and CMV-seropositive. The sequenced material came from PBMCs. This CDR3 reads CASSFTQGEAFF. The CDR3 DNA follows: TGTGCCAGCAGTTTCACACAGGGGGAAGCTTTCTTT.